The present TCR beta chain was sequenced within a study of tumor-infiltrating lymphocytes in oesophageal squamous cell carcinoma. TCRdb re-analysed the PCR reads in MiXCR, keeping a single row per CDR3 protein. The sample shows around 13,000 distinct CDR3 sequences, around 50% of them seen only once. This clonotype has a count of ten or more. Trimming pared 7 bases from V and 2 bases from J, leaving 15 bases between. This CDR3 region has 14 residues. Per the germline V gene, CDR1 is SGHRS and CDR2 is YFSETQ. The V gene is TRBV5-1, the J gene TRBJ2-5; perhaps TRBD2 as D (6 bases). The specimen was esophageal tumor tissue. This TCR was recovered from a female donor with esophageal squamous cell carcinoma. CDR3 DNA: TGCGCCAGCTCCTTTAGCGGTTCACAAGAGACCCAGTACTTC. Amino acids: CASSFSGSQETQYF.